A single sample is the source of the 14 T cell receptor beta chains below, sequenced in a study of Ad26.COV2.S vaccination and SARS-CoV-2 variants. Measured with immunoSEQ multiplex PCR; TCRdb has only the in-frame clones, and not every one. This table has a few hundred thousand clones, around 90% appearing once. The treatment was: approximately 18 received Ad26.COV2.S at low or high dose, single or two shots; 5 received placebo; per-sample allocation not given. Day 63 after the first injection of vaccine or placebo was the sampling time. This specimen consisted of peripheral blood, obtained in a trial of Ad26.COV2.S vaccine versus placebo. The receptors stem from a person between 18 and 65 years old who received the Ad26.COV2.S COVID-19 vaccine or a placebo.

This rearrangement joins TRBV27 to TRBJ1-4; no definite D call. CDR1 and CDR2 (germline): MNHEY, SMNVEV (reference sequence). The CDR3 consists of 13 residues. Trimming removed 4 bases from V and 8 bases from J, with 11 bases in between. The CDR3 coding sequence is TGTGCCAGCAGTTCCCTTAGGGTCGAAAAACTGTTTTTT. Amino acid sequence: CASSSLRVEKLFF.

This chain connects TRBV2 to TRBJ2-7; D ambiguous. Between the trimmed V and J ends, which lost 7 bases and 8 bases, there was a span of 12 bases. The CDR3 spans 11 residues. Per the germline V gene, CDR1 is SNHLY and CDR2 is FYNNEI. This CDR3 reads CASTTAAQQYF. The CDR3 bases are TGTGCCAGCACCACCGCGGCCCAGCAGTACTTC.

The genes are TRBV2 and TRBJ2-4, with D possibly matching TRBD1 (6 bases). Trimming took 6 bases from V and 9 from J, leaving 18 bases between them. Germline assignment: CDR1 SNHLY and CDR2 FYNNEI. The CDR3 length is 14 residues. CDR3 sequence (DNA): TGTGCCAGCAGAGATCCAGGGGTCACGATCATTCAGTACTTC. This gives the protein CASRDPGVTIIQYF.

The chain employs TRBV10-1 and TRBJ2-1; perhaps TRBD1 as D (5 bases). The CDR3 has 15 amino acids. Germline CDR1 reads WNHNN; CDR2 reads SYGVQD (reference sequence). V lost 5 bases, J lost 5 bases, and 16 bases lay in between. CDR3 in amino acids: CASSRQDSGNNEQFF. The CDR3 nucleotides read TGCGCCAGCAGTAGACAAGACTCAGGGAACAATGAGCAGTTCTTC.

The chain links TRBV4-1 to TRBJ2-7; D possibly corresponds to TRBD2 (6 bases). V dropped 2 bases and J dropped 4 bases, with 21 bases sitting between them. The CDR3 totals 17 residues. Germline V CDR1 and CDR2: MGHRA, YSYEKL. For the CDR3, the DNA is TGCGCCAGCAGCCAATTACTTAGTCCCCCTGGGACTTACGAGCAGTACTTC. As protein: CASSQLLSPPGTYEQYF.

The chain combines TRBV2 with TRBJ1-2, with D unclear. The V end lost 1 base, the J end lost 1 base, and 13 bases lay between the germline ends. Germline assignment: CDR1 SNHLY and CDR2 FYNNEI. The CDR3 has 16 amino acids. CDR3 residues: CASSEVGRRLNYGYTF. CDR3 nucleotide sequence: TGTGCCAGCAGTGAAGTCGGCAGGAGACTTAACTATGGCTACACCTTC.

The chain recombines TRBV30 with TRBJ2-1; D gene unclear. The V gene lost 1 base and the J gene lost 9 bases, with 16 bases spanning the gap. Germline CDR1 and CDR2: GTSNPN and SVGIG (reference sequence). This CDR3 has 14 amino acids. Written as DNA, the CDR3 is TGTGCCTGGAGTGAACCCCTGAGCGTAGGTGAGCAGTTCTTC. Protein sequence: CAWSEPLSVGEQFF. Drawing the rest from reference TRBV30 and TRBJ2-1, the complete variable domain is SQTIHQWPATLVQPVGSPLSLECTVEGTSNPNLYWYRQAAGRGLQLLFYSVGIGQISSEVPQNLSASRPQDRQFILSSKKLLLSDSGFYLCAWSEPLSVGEQFFGPGTRLTVL.

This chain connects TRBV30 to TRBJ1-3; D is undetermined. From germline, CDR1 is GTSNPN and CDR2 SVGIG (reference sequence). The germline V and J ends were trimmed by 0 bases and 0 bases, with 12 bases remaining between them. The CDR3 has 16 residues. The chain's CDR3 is CAWSVSQLISGNTIYF. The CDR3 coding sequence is TGTGCCTGGAGTGTATCTCAGCTAATCTCTGGAAACACCATATATTTT. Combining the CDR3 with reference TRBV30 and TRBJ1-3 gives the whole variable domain SQTIHQWPATLVQPVGSPLSLECTVEGTSNPNLYWYRQAAGRGLQLLFYSVGIGQISSEVPQNLSASRPQDRQFILSSKKLLLSDSGFYLCAWSVSQLISGNTIYFGEGSWLTVV.

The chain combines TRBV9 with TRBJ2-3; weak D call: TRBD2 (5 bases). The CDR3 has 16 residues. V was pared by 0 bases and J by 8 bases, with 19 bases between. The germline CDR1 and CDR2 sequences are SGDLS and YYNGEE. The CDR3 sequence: CASSVDEGLAGVTQYF. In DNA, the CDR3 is TGTGCCAGCAGCGTAGATGAGGGATTAGCTGGTGTTACGCAGTATTTT.

The CDR3 reads CASSLVVVNTEAFF. The CDR3, as DNA: TGTGCCAGCAGCTTAGTAGTAGTGAACACTGAAGCTTTCTTT. The chain employs TRBV7-2 and TRBJ1-1; D remains ambiguous. CDR3 length: 14 amino acids. Trimming removed 1 base at V and 0 bases at J, with 6 bases between. Germline V gene lookup returns CDR1 SGHTA and CDR2 FQGNSA.

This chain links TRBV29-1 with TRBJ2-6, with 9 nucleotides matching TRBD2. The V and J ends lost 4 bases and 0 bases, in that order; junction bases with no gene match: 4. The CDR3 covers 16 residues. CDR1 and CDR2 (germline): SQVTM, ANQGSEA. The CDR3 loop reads CSVGGTSLSGANVLTF. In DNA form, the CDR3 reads TGCAGCGTTGGTGGGACTAGCCTCTCTGGGGCCAACGTCCTGACTTTC.

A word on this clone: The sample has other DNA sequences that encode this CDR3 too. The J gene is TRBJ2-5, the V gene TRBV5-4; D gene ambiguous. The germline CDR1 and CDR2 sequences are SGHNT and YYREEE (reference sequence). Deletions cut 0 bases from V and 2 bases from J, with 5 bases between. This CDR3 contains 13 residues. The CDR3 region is CASSLARQETQYF. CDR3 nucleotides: TGTGCCAGCAGCTTGGCGCGTCAAGAGACCCAGTACTTC. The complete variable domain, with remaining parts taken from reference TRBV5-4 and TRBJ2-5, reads ETGVTQSPTHLIKTRGQQVTLRCSSQSGHNTVSWYQQALGQGPQFIFQYYREEENGRGNFPPRFSGLQFPNYSSELNVNALELDDSALYLCASSLARQETQYFGPGTRLLVL.

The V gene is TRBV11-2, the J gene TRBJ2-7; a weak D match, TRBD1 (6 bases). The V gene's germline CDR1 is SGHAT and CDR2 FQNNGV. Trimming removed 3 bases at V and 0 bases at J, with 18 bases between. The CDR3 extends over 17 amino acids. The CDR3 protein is CASSFTTDSPSSYEQYF. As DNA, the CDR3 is TGTGCCAGCAGCTTTACTACGGACAGCCCTTCCTCCTACGAGCAGTACTTC.

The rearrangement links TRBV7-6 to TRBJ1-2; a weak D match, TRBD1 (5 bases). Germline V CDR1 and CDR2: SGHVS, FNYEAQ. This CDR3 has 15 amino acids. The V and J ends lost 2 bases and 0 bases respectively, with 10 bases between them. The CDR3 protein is CASSLTGSANYGYTF. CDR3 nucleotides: TGTGCCAGCAGCTTAACAGGTTCAGCTAACTATGGCTACACCTTC.